What follows are 29 T cell receptor beta chains derived from one specimen sequenced in a study of CD8 T cells in Susac syndrome. Reverse transcription of about 0.45 to 1 ug RNA was performed with random hexamers. TCRdb called the immunoSEQ multiplex PCR reads again in MiXCR, with one record for every CDR3 protein. The table records approximately 130,000 distinct CDR3 sequences, approximately 89% of them present only once. Input material: CD8+ T cells from PBMCs. The receptors stem from a human donor with multiple sclerosis.

This clonotype was detected once. The V gene is TRBV28, the J gene TRBJ1-5; 9 nucleotides align to TRBD1. The germline gives CDR1 MDHEN, CDR2 SYDVKM. V lost 7 bases and J lost 2; bases outside the gene matches: 3. The CDR3 is 14 residues long. This CDR3 is CASTDRGGNQPQHF. CDR3 nucleotide sequence: TGTGCCAGCACGGACAGGGGTGGCAATCAGCCCCAGCATTTT.

This clonotype was found once. The DNA for the CDR3 is TGTGCCACCAGTGGGGGGACAGGGCGCCCCAATGAGCAGTTCTTC. This encodes CATSGGTGRPNEQFF. This sequence joins TRBV24-1 and TRBJ2-1, with 9 bases identical to TRBD1. CDR1 is KGHDR and CDR2 is SFDVKD in the germline V gene. The trim removed 5 bases at V and 6 bases at J, leaving 7 bases unmatched. The CDR3 runs to 15 residues.

CDR3 amino acids: CASSYLTGANVLTF. The CDR3 DNA reads as TGTGCCAGCAGTTACTTGACGGGGGCCAACGTCCTGACTTTC. The chain joins TRBV6-2 or TRBV6-3 to TRBJ2-6; D remains ambiguous. The CDR3 loop spans 14 amino acids. The V end lost 1 base, the J end lost 4 bases, and 5 bases lay between the germline ends. The germline CDR1 and CDR2 sequences are MNHEY and SVGEGT.

The V gene is TRBV6-5, the J gene TRBJ2-7, with 11 positions matching TRBD1. Trimming took 6 bases from V and 4 from J; bases not matched to a gene: 5. Germline CDR1 and CDR2: MNHEY and SVGAGI. The CDR3 is 14 residues long. The DNA of the CDR3 is TGTGCCAGCAGCTCCGGGACAGGGGGTTACGAGCAGTACTTC. Translation: CASSSGTGGYEQYF.

The rearrangement joins TRBV19 to TRBJ1-2; D possibly corresponds to TRBD1 (6 bases). Trimming removed 2 bases from V and 3 bases from J, with 31 bases in between. The germline CDR1 and CDR2 sequences are LNHDA and SQIVND (reference sequence). The CDR3 has 21 residues. CDR3 in amino acids: CASSIFGSFWDIRVSDYGYTF. DNA for the CDR3: TGTGCCAGTAGTATATTTGGTTCATTTTGGGACATCAGAGTATCGGACTATGGCTACACCTTC.

The chain combines TRBV18 with TRBJ1-1; D remains unclear. The germline gives CDR1 KGHSH, CDR2 LQKENI. This CDR3 is built from 15 residues. Deletions cut 2 bases from V and 1 base from J, with 11 bases between. The CDR3 here is CASSPLQGSNTEAFF. As DNA, the CDR3 is TGTGCCAGCTCACCATTGCAAGGGTCGAACACTGAAGCTTTCTTT.

The genes are TRBV7-8 and TRBJ2-5, with D perhaps being TRBD1 or TRBD2 (5 bases each). Germline V gene data show CDR1 as SGHVS and CDR2 as FQNEAQ. The CDR3 loop spans 11 amino acids. V was shortened by 7 bases and J by 4 bases, with 7 bases between the two germline ends. The CDR3 nucleotides are TGTGCCAGCAATGGGGGAGAGACCCAGTACTTC. Translated, it gives CASNGGETQYF.

The J gene is TRBJ2-1, the V gene TRBV30; tentatively, D is TRBD2 (6 bases). Trimming cost V 1 base and J 6 bases, with 16 bases left between them. Germline V gene data show CDR1 as GTSNPN and CDR2 as SVGIG (reference sequence). CDR3 length equals 15 residues. DNA of the CDR3: TGTGCCTGGAGTGCCTCCGGCTGGCGGGGCAATGAGCAGTTCTTC. Translated: CAWSASGWRGNEQFF.

V gene TRBV11-1 combines with J gene TRBJ2-3, with 10 bases aligning to TRBD1. Trimming cost V 1 base and J 4 bases; bases outside gene matches: 5. The CDR3 runs 16 residues. Looked up from germline, CDR1 is SGHAT and CDR2 is FQDESV (reference sequence). This CDR3 is CASSLVGTGAPDTQYF. The CDR3 bases are TGTGCCAGCAGCTTAGTCGGGACAGGGGCCCCAGATACGCAGTATTTT.

The rearrangement links TRBV30 to TRBJ1-1; D might be TRBD1 (5 bases). The V end was cut by 2 bases, the J end by 3 bases, with 7 bases between. The CDR3 runs 12 residues. CDR1 and CDR2 from the germline V gene are GTSNPN and SVGIG (reference sequence). The CDR3 here is CAWSLGDTEAFF. The CDR3 nucleotides read TGTGCCTGGAGTCTAGGGGACACTGAAGCTTTCTTT.

This chain connects TRBV7-9 to TRBJ2-5, with D tentatively TRBD1 (5 bases). Trimming took off 4 bases at V and 5 bases at J, with 14 bases between the two ends. The CDR3 is 14 residues long. CDR1 SEHNR and CDR2 FQNEAQ come from the germline V gene (reference sequence). The CDR3: CASSSETARETQYF. The CDR3 nucleotides read TGTGCCAGCAGCTCGGAGACAGCAAGGGAGACCCAGTACTTC. Full variable domain (missing parts from reference TRBV7-9 and TRBJ2-5): DTGVSQNPRHKITKRGQNVTFRCDPISEHNRLYWYRQTLGQGPEFLTYFQNEAQLEKSRLLSDRFSAERPKGSFSTLEIQRTEQGDSAMYLCASSSETARETQYFGPGTRLLVL.

The CDR3 sequence is CASSLKLRRAGLGEQYF. The CDR3 DNA is TGTGCCAGCAGCCTTAAACTTCGTCGGGCAGGGCTGGGCGAGCAGTACTTC. The chain links TRBV3-1 to TRBJ2-7; tentative D call: TRBD1 (5 bases). Germline CDR1 and CDR2: LGHDT and YNNKEL (reference sequence). The CDR3 consists of 17 residues. The germline V and J ends were trimmed by 4 bases and 6 bases, with 25 bases remaining between them.

The chain links TRBV4-1 to TRBJ2-1, with D maybe TRBD2 (5 bases). The V end lost 4 bases, the J end lost 0 bases, and 16 bases lay between the germline ends. Germline V gene sequence: CDR1 MGHRA, CDR2 YSYEKL. The CDR3 covers 17 residues. The CDR3, as DNA: TGCGCCAGCAGCCCCGAGGAGCGGACGTACTCCTACAATGAGCAGTTCTTC. Translating it yields CASSPEERTYSYNEQFF.

The V and J genes are TRBV30 and TRBJ1-1; D is unclear. V was shortened by 0 bases and J by 6 bases, with 11 bases between the two germline ends. Germline V gene lookup returns CDR1 GTSNPN and CDR2 SVGIG (reference sequence). CDR3 length: 13 amino acids. This CDR3 is CAWSVQRGAEAFF. DNA of the CDR3: TGTGCCTGGAGTGTACAGCGCGGAGCTGAAGCTTTCTTT. Combining the CDR3 with reference TRBV30 and TRBJ1-1 gives the whole variable domain SQTIHQWPATLVQPVGSPLSLECTVEGTSNPNLYWYRQAAGRGLQLLFYSVGIGQISSEVPQNLSASRPQDRQFILSSKKLLLSDSGFYLCAWSVQRGAEAFFGQGTRLTVV.

The chain combines TRBV20-1 with TRBJ2-1, with 10 bases that match TRBD2. This CDR3 has 15 amino acids. V was pared by 5 bases and J by 9 bases, with 13 bases of the junction left unmatched. CDR1 and CDR2 (germline): DFQATT, SNEGSKA (reference sequence). For the CDR3, the DNA is TGCAGTGCTCCGTCATCTAGCGGGAGCTGGGTTGAGCAGTTCTTC. Its translation: CSAPSSSGSWVEQFF.

Concerning this clonotype: An end of the junction differs from the germline gene, which may be a read error. The chain couples TRBV19 to TRBJ1-1, with D unclear. This CDR3 has 15 amino acids. Germline CDR1 LNHDA, CDR2 SQIVND (reference sequence). CDR3 amino acids: CASSVDVGIFTEAFF. Here the CDR3 DNA reads TGTGCCAGTAGTGTAGATGTGGGGATCTTCACTGAAGCTTTCTTT.

This chain joins TRBV9 and TRBJ2-6; D unresolved. Trimming took off 7 bases at V and 5 bases at J, with 19 bases between the two ends. The CDR3 extends over 16 amino acids. The germline V gene encodes CDR1 SGDLS and CDR2 YYNGEE. The CDR3 bases are TGTGCCAGCCCCACGAAGTACCAAAGTCGGGCCAACGTCCTGACTTTC. It translates to CASPTKYQSRANVLTF.

This chain joins TRBV5-6 and TRBJ2-3; D perhaps matches TRBD1 (5 bases). CDR1 is SGHDT, CDR2 YYEEEE, per germline. The CDR3 is made up of 15 amino acids. Trimming pared 0 bases from V and 6 bases from J, leaving 14 bases between. CDR3 in DNA: TGTGCCAGCAGCTTGGCCGGAGACAGTGGGGATACGCAGTATTTT. Protein: CASSLAGDSGDTQYF.

This clonotype was picked up one time. The chain uses TRBV24-1 and TRBJ2-7; D gene unclear. The CDR3 loop spans 11 amino acids. The germline gives CDR1 KGHDR, CDR2 SFDVKD. V was pared by 5 bases and J by 8 bases, with 9 bases between. The CDR3 sequence: CATSVTEQQYF. For the CDR3, the DNA is TGTGCCACCAGTGTGACGGAGCAGCAGTACTTC.

The chain has TRBV7-9 and TRBJ2-7; the match to TRBD2 covers 12 bases. CDR3 size: 15 residues. Trimming took 4 bases from V and 1 from J; bases not matched to a gene: 2. CDR1 is SEHNR, CDR2 FQNEAQ, per germline (reference sequence). CDR3 residues: CASSWLAGGSYEQYF. The CDR3 DNA reads as TGTGCCAGCAGCTGGCTAGCGGGAGGGTCCTACGAGCAGTACTTC. Looking up the rest from reference TRBV7-9 and TRBJ2-7 gives the full variable domain: DTGVSQNPRHKITKRGQNVTFRCDPISEHNRLYWYRQTLGQGPEFLTYFQNEAQLEKSRLLSDRFSAERPKGSFSTLEIQRTEQGDSAMYLCASSWLAGGSYEQYFGPGTRLTVT.

The chain uses TRBV28 and TRBJ2-2; D might be TRBD1 (7 bases). Trimming took 7 bases from V and 0 from J, leaving 12 bases between them. The CDR3 covers 15 residues. The germline CDR1 and CDR2 sequences are MDHEN and SYDVKM. The CDR3 DNA sequence: TGTGCCAGCACAGGGGGGACAACGAACACCGGGGAGCTGTTTTTT. Translated, it gives CASTGGTTNTGELFF.

The chain combines TRBV29-1 with TRBJ1-2, with D hard to call. CDR1 SQVTM and CDR2 ANQGSEA come from the germline V gene. This CDR3 contains 12 residues. V was trimmed by 6 bases and J by 2 bases, leaving 10 bases between them. The DNA of the CDR3 is TGCAGCGTCCCCATAGGAAACTATGGCTACACCTTC. Translating it yields CSVPIGNYGYTF.

The J gene is TRBJ2-5, the V gene TRBV2; D remains ambiguous. Trimming left V 2 bases short and J 0 bases short, with 13 bases between. From germline, CDR1 is SNHLY and CDR2 FYNNEI. The CDR3 runs 16 residues. CDR3 loop: CASSERVGLNQETQYF. The CDR3, as DNA: TGTGCCAGCAGTGAAAGGGTGGGCTTAAACCAAGAGACCCAGTACTTC.

The chain uses TRBV28 and TRBJ2-7; tentatively, D is TRBD1 or TRBD2 (5 bases each). Trimming cost V 6 bases and J 1 base, with 16 bases left between them. CDR1 is MDHEN and CDR2 is SYDVKM in the germline V gene. The CDR3 contains 15 residues. The DNA for the CDR3 is TGTGCCAGCAGCCGCACCGGGACCGAATCCTACGAGCAGTACTTC. It codes for CASSRTGTESYEQYF. Based on the CDR3 plus reference TRBV28 and TRBJ2-7, the full variable domain is DVKVTQSSRYLVKRTGEKVFLECVQDMDHENMFWYRQDPGLGLRLIYFSYDVKMKEKGDIPEGYSVSREKKERFSLILESASTNQTSMYLCASSRTGTESYEQYFGPGTRLTVT.

The chain employs TRBV7-9 and TRBJ2-1; D tentatively fits TRBD1 or TRBD2 (7 bases each). From germline, CDR1 is SEHNR and CDR2 FQNEAQ (reference sequence). This CDR3 spans 14 amino acids. V lost 7 bases to trimming and J lost 4 bases, with 14 bases between them. CDR3 sequence (DNA): TGTGCCAGCATCCCAGGGGGGGAGTACAATGAGCAGTTCTTC. Its protein is CASIPGGEYNEQFF. The full variable domain, its missing parts supplied by reference TRBV7-9 and TRBJ2-1, is DTGVSQNPRHKITKRGQNVTFRCDPISEHNRLYWYRQTLGQGPEFLTYFQNEAQLEKSRLLSDRFSAERPKGSFSTLEIQRTEQGDSAMYLCASIPGGEYNEQFFGPGTRLTVL.

The chain carries TRBV3-1 and TRBJ2-5, with 11 bases fitting TRBD2. The CDR3 is made up of 18 amino acids. Trimming at V came to 0 bases and at J to 5 bases, leaving 11 bases not matched to a gene. Germline V gene lookup returns CDR1 LGHDT and CDR2 YNNKEL (reference sequence). DNA of the CDR3: TGTGCCAGCAGCCAAGAAGACCTCGGACTAGCGGGTTTTGAGACCCAGTACTTC. Amino acids: CASSQEDLGLAGFETQYF.

The genes are TRBV3-1 and TRBJ2-1; 8 bases are shared with TRBD1. V dropped 5 bases and J dropped 0; count of bases not matched to a gene: 9. Germline CDR1 reads LGHDT; CDR2 reads YNNKEL (reference sequence). CDR3 size: 17 residues. The CDR3 bases are TGTGCCAGCAGCTTAGGACAGGGTATATACTCCTACAATGAGCAGTTCTTC. This sequence encodes CASSLGQGIYSYNEQFF.

This chain links TRBV15 with TRBJ2-1; TRBD2 matches at 7 bases. CDR1 LNHNV and CDR2 YYDKDF come from the germline V gene (reference sequence). After removal of 1 base from V and 4 bases from J, the junction contained 4 bases not matched to a gene. The CDR3 covers 15 residues. DNA of the CDR3: TGTGCCACCAGCAGAGGGCTAGCGGCTTACAATGAGCAGTTCTTC. This sequence encodes CATSRGLAAYNEQFF.

This chain uses TRBV4-1 with TRBJ2-1, with 11 bases lining up with TRBD2. Germline CDR1 reads MGHRA; CDR2 reads YSYEKL. The CDR3 extends over 16 amino acids. Unmatched junction bases numbered 6, after V lost 3 bases and J lost 5 bases. CDR3 DNA sequence: TGCGCCAGCAGCCAGCTAGCGGGAGGTCTCGACAATGAGCAGTTCTTC. Translation gives CASSQLAGGLDNEQFF.